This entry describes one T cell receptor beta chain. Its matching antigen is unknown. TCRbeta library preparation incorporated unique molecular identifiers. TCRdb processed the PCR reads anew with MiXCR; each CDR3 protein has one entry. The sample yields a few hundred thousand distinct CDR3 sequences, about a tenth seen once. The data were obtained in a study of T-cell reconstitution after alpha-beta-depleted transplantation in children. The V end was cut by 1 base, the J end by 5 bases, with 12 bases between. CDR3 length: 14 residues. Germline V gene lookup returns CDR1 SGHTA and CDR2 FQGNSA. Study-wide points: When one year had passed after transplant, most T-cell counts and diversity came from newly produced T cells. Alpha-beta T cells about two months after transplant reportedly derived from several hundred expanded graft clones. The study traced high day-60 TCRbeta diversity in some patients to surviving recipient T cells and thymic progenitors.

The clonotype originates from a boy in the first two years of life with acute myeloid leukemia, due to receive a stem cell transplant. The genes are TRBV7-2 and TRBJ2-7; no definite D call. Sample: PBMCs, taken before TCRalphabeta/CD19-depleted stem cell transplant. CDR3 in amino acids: CASSLDRTAHEQYF. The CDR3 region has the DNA TGTGCCAGCAGCTTAGACCGCACCGCCCACGAGCAGTACTTC.